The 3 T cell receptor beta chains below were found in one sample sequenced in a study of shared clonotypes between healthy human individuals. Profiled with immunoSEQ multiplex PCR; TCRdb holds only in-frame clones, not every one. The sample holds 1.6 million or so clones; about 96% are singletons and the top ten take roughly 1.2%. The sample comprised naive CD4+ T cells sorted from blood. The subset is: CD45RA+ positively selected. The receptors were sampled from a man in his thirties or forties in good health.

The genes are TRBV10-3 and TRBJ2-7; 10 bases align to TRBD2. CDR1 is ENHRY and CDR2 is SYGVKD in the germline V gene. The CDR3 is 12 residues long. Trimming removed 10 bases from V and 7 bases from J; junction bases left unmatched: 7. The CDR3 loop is CATTLAGDEQYF. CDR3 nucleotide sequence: TGTGCCACCACTCTAGCGGGAGATGAGCAGTACTTC.

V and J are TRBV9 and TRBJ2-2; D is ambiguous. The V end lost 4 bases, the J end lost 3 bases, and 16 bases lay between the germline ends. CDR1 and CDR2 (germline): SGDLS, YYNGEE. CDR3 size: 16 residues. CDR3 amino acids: CASSSRPLEDTGELFF. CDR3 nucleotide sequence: TGTGCCAGCAGCTCCCGGCCGCTTGAGGACACCGGGGAGCTGTTTTTT.

Here the CDR3 DNA reads TGTGCCAGCAGCCAAGGGAGCAGCTCCTACGAGCAGTACTTC. Its protein product is CASSQGSSSYEQYF. The chain recombines TRBV9 with TRBJ2-7, with D possibly matching TRBD2 (5 bases). This CDR3 is 14 amino acids long. Germline V gene sequence: CDR1 SGDLS, CDR2 YYNGEE. V was clipped by 4 bases and J by 0 bases, with 11 bases between them.